These 8 T cell receptor beta chains were sequenced from one sample in a study of shared clonotypes between healthy human individuals. Method: immunoSEQ multiplex PCR; TCRdb's copy keeps in-frame clones and lacks some. The sample lists more than 1 million clones, around three quarters occurring once. Sequenced: memory CD4+ T cells from PBMCs. The sample's subset: CD45RA-negative fraction. The receptor source for this set is a man younger than 30 in good health. Some clones in this sample may be carry-over from other donors' samples.

This chain connects TRBV5-5 to TRBJ2-7; D not resolved. V was clipped by 0 bases and J by 5 bases, with 12 bases between them. Germline loops: CDR1 SGHKS, CDR2 YYEKEE (reference sequence). The CDR3 is 14 residues long. The CDR3 DNA reads as TGTGCCAGCAGCTTGGGAGCGTTCGGCGACGAGCAGTACTTC. Protein product: CASSLGAFGDEQYF.

As concerns this clone: This sample also contains other DNA sequences that code for the same CDR3. The V call is TRBV7-2, the J call TRBJ2-1, with D maybe TRBD2 (6 bases). The length of the CDR3 is 15 residues. Germline values: CDR1 SGHTA, CDR2 FQGNSA. V dropped 1 base and J dropped 1 base, with 8 bases sitting between them. This chain's CDR3 is CASSLVADSYNEQFF. CDR3 DNA: TGTGCCAGCAGCTTAGTAGCGGATTCCTACAATGAGCAGTTCTTC.

Of note for this clone: Other DNA sequences of this sample code for an identical CDR3. The gene calls are TRBV28 and TRBJ2-7, with D uncertain. Germline assignment: CDR1 MDHEN and CDR2 SYDVKM. V was trimmed by 6 bases and J by 1 base, leaving 10 bases between them. There are 13 residues in the CDR3. CDR3 region: CASSPGGSYEQYF. CDR3 nucleotides: TGTGCCAGCAGCCCCGGTGGGTCCTACGAGCAGTACTTC.

The V call is TRBV28, the J call TRBJ2-7; maybe TRBD2 (6 bases). V was trimmed by 2 bases and J by 1 base, leaving 12 bases between them. This CDR3 contains 15 residues. Germline V gene lookup returns CDR1 MDHEN and CDR2 SYDVKM. The CDR3 loop is CASSLGGGESYEQYF. The CDR3 DNA follows: TGTGCCAGCAGTTTAGGCGGCGGGGAGTCCTACGAGCAGTACTTC.

V usage is TRBV7-3 and J usage is TRBJ2-2; 13 bases line up with TRBD2. V was clipped by 5 bases and J by 5 bases; unmatched bases: 8. CDR3 length equals 17 residues. Germline V gene lookup returns CDR1 SGHTA and CDR2 FQGTGA. The DNA of the CDR3 is TGTGCCAGCAGCCCCGGACTAGCGGGAGCTTTGACCGGGGAGCTGTTTTTT. Protein sequence: CASSPGLAGALTGELFF.

The rearrangement joins TRBV11-1 to TRBJ1-1; 8 bases map to TRBD1. This CDR3 comprises 16 residues. Germline V gene data show CDR1 as SGHAT and CDR2 as FQDESV (reference sequence). The junction had 7 bases not matched to a gene; V was cut back by 4 bases and J by 0 bases. The DNA for the CDR3 is TGTGCCAGCAGCTCCGGACAGGGCGGGTTGAACACTGAAGCTTTCTTT. This translates into CASSSGQGGLNTEAFF.

V usage is TRBV5-5 and J usage is TRBJ2-5; 7 bases line up with TRBD2. The germline CDR1 and CDR2 sequences are SGHKS and YYEKEE (reference sequence). The CDR3 has 15 amino acids. V lost 0 bases and J lost 2; bases outside the gene matches: 4. CDR3 loop: CASSLASGKQETQYF. CDR3 nucleotide sequence: TGTGCCAGCAGCTTGGCTAGCGGCAAACAAGAGACCCAGTACTTC. Based on the CDR3 plus reference TRBV5-5 and TRBJ2-5, the full variable domain is DAGVTQSPTHLIKTRGQQVTLRCSPISGHKSVSWYQQVLGQGPQFIFQYYEKEERGRGNFPDRFSARQFPNYSSELNVNALLLGDSALYLCASSLASGKQETQYFGPGTRLLVL.

This rearrangement joins TRBV19 to TRBJ2-1; TRBD2 agrees at 9 bases. There are 14 residues in the CDR3. The V segment lost 6 bases and the J segment 2 bases; nucleotides outside the gene matches: 2. CDR1 is LNHDA, CDR2 SQIVND, per germline (reference sequence). The CDR3 spells CASRTSGTYNEQFF. In DNA form, the CDR3 reads TGTGCCAGTAGGACTAGCGGAACCTACAATGAGCAGTTCTTC.